Below, 2 T cell receptor beta chains from the same sample are listed, as sequenced in a study of blood T cell repertoires in COVID-19. Assay used: immunoSEQ multiplex PCR; TCRdb lists only in-frame clones, some missing. Here the sample spans about 360,000 clones, 80% to 90% being singletons. The sample taken for sequencing was peripheral blood. The receptors were sampled from a woman aged 55-69 years with COVID-19, enrolled during active disease.

CDR3 residues: CSVEGTVNTEAFF. In DNA form, the CDR3 reads TGCAGCGTTGAAGGCACAGTGAACACTGAAGCTTTCTTT. J is TRBJ1-1 and V is TRBV29-1; D is unclear. Germline V gene lookup returns CDR1 SQVTM and CDR2 ANQGSEA. The CDR3 runs to 13 residues. Deletions cut 1 base from V and 0 bases from J, with 6 bases between.

The rearrangement links TRBV7-6 to TRBJ1-6, with 9 bases lining up with TRBD1. Trimming cost V 2 bases and J 7 bases; bases outside gene matches: 3. This CDR3 region has 15 residues. Germline V CDR1 and CDR2: SGHVS, FNYEAQ. The CDR3 DNA is TGTGCCAGCAGCTTAAGTGGACAGGGGAATTCACCCCTCCACTTT. It encodes CASSLSGQGNSPLHF.